The 7 T cell receptor beta chains listed next were all sequenced from one sample in a study of shared clonotypes between healthy human individuals. Sequencing was performed with immunoSEQ multiplex PCR; in TCRdb, only in-frame clones are kept and a portion is missing. The repertoire holds more than 400,000 clones, with 81% as singletons. What was sequenced was PBMCs. These receptors came from a woman between 40 and 55 years old in good health. Some clones in this sample may be carry-over from other donors' samples.

The table lists this clone with a few counts. This rearrangement joins TRBV5-1 to TRBJ2-7, with D hard to call. This CDR3 region has 13 residues. V shed 2 bases and J shed 0 bases, with 6 bases lying between them. Germline-derived CDR1 and CDR2 are SGHRS and YFSETQ. CDR3 DNA sequence: TGCGCCAGCAGCTTTTCGAGCTCCTACGAGCAGTACTTC. Translated: CASSFSSSYEQYF.

This rearrangement joins TRBV6-4 to TRBJ2-1; 7 nucleotides line up with TRBD1. CDR3 length: 15 residues. Losses at the gene ends were 8 bases for V and 4 bases for J; bases not matched to a gene: 11. Germline V gene data show CDR1 as MRHNA and CDR2 as SNTAGT. CDR3 in amino acids: CASAEQGSGYNEQFF. The CDR3 region has the DNA TGTGCCAGCGCAGAACAGGGGAGTGGTTACAATGAGCAGTTCTTC.

With respect to this clone: With only one base between it and a far larger clone, this is likely a read error. The V call is TRBV5-1, the J call TRBJ2-7; 8 positions agree with TRBD2. CDR1 is SGHRS and CDR2 is YFSETQ in the germline V gene. V lost 0 bases to trimming and J lost 5 bases; unmatched junction nucleotides: 4. The CDR3 sequence is 14 residues long. The CDR3 nucleotides read TGCGCCAGCAGCTTGGGCGGGAGGAGTGACGAGCAGTACTTC. This encodes CASSLGGRSDEQYF.

This clone was seen a single time. The chain couples TRBV10-3 to TRBJ2-2, with 10 bases lining up with TRBD2. The V gene's germline CDR1 is ENHRY and CDR2 SYGVKD. The CDR3 has 15 amino acids. V lost 7 bases, J lost 7 bases, and 9 bases stayed unmatched. CDR3 DNA: TGTGCCATCACTGCTAGCGGGAGTCAGAACGGGGAGCTGTTTTTT. Translating gives CAITASGSQNGELFF.

This chain links TRBV28 with TRBJ2-6; D gene ambiguous. V was cut by 2 bases and J by 0 bases, with 8 bases left in between. CDR1 is MDHEN, CDR2 SYDVKM, per germline. CDR3 length equals 16 residues. This CDR3 reads CASSLLSDSGANVLTF. DNA for the CDR3: TGTGCCAGCAGTTTACTCTCGGACTCTGGGGCCAACGTCCTGACTTTC.

This clone was counted a few times. At the DNA level, this CDR3 is encoded by other sequences in the same sample as well. The rearrangement joins TRBV5-4 to TRBJ1-3; D might be TRBD1 (5 bases). In germline, CDR1 is SGHNT, CDR2 YYREEE (reference sequence). The CDR3 extends over 14 amino acids. Trimming took off 4 bases at V and 1 base at J, with 9 bases between the two ends. CDR3 in DNA: TGTGCCAGCAGCCGCCAGGGTTCTGGAAACACCATATATTTT. It specifies CASSRQGSGNTIYF. The whole variable domain, remainder taken from reference TRBV5-4 and TRBJ1-3, is ETGVTQSPTHLIKTRGQQVTLRCSSQSGHNTVSWYQQALGQGPQFIFQYYREEENGRGNFPPRFSGLQFPNYSSELNVNALELDDSALYLCASSRQGSGNTIYFGEGSWLTVV.

A remark on this clone: The identical CDR3 is also encoded by other nucleotide sequences in the sample. CDR3 DNA: TGTGCCAGCTCACCGTCAGGGGACGAGCAGTACTTC. It translates to CASSPSGDEQYF. V usage is TRBV18 and J usage is TRBJ2-7, with a weak D call TRBD1 (6 bases). CDR3 length: 12 amino acids. Trimming left V 3 bases short and J 5 bases short, with 8 bases between. Per germline, CDR1 KGHSH and CDR2 LQKENI.